Presented here are 25 T cell receptor beta chains from one specimen sequenced in a study of technical replicates of blood from a few donors. Only in-frame clones appear in the TCRdb table, and some are missing; sequencing was by immunoSEQ multiplex PCR. The sample has some 84,000 clones; around nine tenths are singletons. Material: T cells isolated from PBMCs. These receptors were collected from a human donor in good health.

The V call is TRBV6-4, the J call TRBJ2-2; 9 bases line up with TRBD2. Germline V gives CDR1 MRHNA, CDR2 SNTAGT. J was trimmed by 5 bases and V by 2 bases; bases with no gene match: 0. The CDR3 totals 14 residues. The CDR3 sequence is CASSDGLATGELFF. DNA of the CDR3: TGTGCCAGCAGTGACGGACTAGCGACCGGGGAGCTGTTTTTT.

The genes are TRBV11-2 and TRBJ2-1; D perhaps matches TRBD2 (6 bases). Per germline, CDR1 SGHAT and CDR2 FQNNGV. CDR3 length equals 16 residues. V dropped 5 bases and J dropped 1 base, with 15 bases sitting between them. For the CDR3, the DNA is TGTGCCAGCAGCCCCCACCCGGAGGGGTCCTACAATGAGCAGTTCTTC. It codes for CASSPHPEGSYNEQFF.

J is TRBJ2-7 and V is TRBV15, with a tentative D call TRBD2 (5 bases). This CDR3 comprises 18 residues. Germline CDR1 LNHNV, CDR2 YYDKDF (reference sequence). Trimming left V 1 base short and J 6 bases short, with 25 bases between. CDR3 sequence (DNA): TGTGCCACCAGCAGAGGAGGTTATTCTGGCGGGTACTTTTCCGAGCAGTACTTC. Residues: CATSRGGYSGGYFSEQYF.

This sequence joins TRBV6-4 and TRBJ2-2; 9 bases are a match to TRBD2. This CDR3 is built from 16 residues. Germline V gene lookup returns CDR1 MRHNA and CDR2 SNTAGT. Unmatched junction bases numbered 7, after V lost 3 bases and J lost 5 bases. For the CDR3, the DNA is TGTGCCAGCAGTGAATACAGGACTAGCGCTACCGGGGAGCTGTTTTTT. Translated, it gives CASSEYRTSATGELFF.

The chain links TRBV5-4 to TRBJ1-2; the D gene is possibly TRBD1 (6 bases). Trimming shortened V by 0 bases and J by 8 bases, and 11 bases separated the two germline ends. Germline values: CDR1 SGHNT, CDR2 YYREEE (reference sequence). This CDR3 comprises 13 residues. The CDR3 DNA is TGTGCCAGCAGCTTGGCTGGGGGCCTGGGCTACACCTTC. Translated, it gives CASSLAGGLGYTF.

V gene TRBV11-2 combines with J gene TRBJ2-3; no clear D gene. The V end was cut by 5 bases, the J end by 5 bases, with 5 bases between. Per the germline V gene, CDR1 is SGHAT and CDR2 is FQNNGV. The CDR3 length is 11 residues. This CDR3 reads CASSLRDTQYF. Here the CDR3 DNA reads TGTGCCAGCAGCCTCAGAGATACGCAGTATTTT.

The chain recombines TRBV5-1 with TRBJ1-1; 10 nucleotides line up with TRBD1. The CDR3 spans 17 residues. V lost 4 bases, J lost 0 bases, and 9 bases stayed unmatched. CDR1 is SGHRS, CDR2 YFSETQ, per germline. CDR3 nucleotide sequence: TGCGCCAGCAGCCCCGGCCGGGACAGGGGTATGAACACTGAAGCTTTCTTT. Its translation: CASSPGRDRGMNTEAFF.

The chain uses TRBV7-2 and TRBJ1-2; D remains ambiguous. Germline loops: CDR1 SGHTA, CDR2 FQGNSA. This CDR3 comprises 12 residues. Deletions cut 3 bases from V and 8 bases from J, with 10 bases between. The CDR3 here is CASSFSEKGYTF. The CDR3 bases are TGTGCCAGCAGCTTTAGTGAGAAAGGCTACACCTTC.

CDR3 residues: CASSLVDRASYEQYF. The CDR3 coding sequence is TGTGCCAGCAGCTTGGTGGACAGGGCCTCCTACGAGCAGTACTTC. The chain uses TRBV7-9 and TRBJ2-7; TRBD1 matches 8 bases. J was trimmed by 0 bases and V by 3 bases; bases with no gene match: 4. The CDR3 loop spans 15 amino acids. CDR1 is SEHNR and CDR2 is FQNEAQ in the germline V gene (reference sequence). The entire variable domain, with the rest obtained from reference TRBV7-9 and TRBJ2-7, is as follows: DTGVSQNPRHKITKRGQNVTFRCDPISEHNRLYWYRQTLGQGPEFLTYFQNEAQLEKSRLLSDRFSAERPKGSFSTLEIQRTEQGDSAMYLCASSLVDRASYEQYFGPGTRLTVT.

The V and J genes are TRBV28 and TRBJ2-3, with 10 bases identical to TRBD1. Germline V lookup: CDR1 MDHEN, CDR2 SYDVKM. V lost 5 bases, J lost 8 bases, and 7 bases stayed unmatched. This CDR3 has 14 amino acids. Here the CDR3 reads CASSGTGEGVTQYF. The DNA of the CDR3 is TGTGCCAGCAGTGGGACAGGGGAAGGTGTTACGCAGTATTTT.

The rearrangement uses TRBV28 and TRBJ2-3; D unresolved. This CDR3 has 12 amino acids. CDR1 and CDR2 (germline): MDHEN, SYDVKM. V was cut by 5 bases and J by 8 bases, with 11 bases left in between. The CDR3 DNA reads TGTGCCAGCAGTCTTAGCCTTGGTACGCAGTATTTT. Its protein is CASSLSLGTQYF.

The chain carries TRBV5-6 and TRBJ2-7; no clear D gene. CDR1 and CDR2 from the germline V gene are SGHDT and YYEEEE. Trimming took off 0 bases at V and 4 bases at J, with 14 bases between the two ends. This CDR3 spans 15 amino acids. The DNA for the CDR3 is TGTGCCAGCAGCTTGGCTGAAGTTCCACTTTACGAGCAGTACTTC. As protein: CASSLAEVPLYEQYF.

The chain recombines TRBV18 with TRBJ1-5; perhaps TRBD1 as D (6 bases). There are 13 residues in the CDR3. From germline, CDR1 is KGHSH and CDR2 LQKENI. V lost 2 bases and J 7 bases, leaving 9 bases between the germline ends. Here the CDR3 DNA reads TGTGCCAGCTCACCAGAGGGGGACCAGCCCCAGCATTTT. Protein product: CASSPEGDQPQHF.

This rearrangement joins TRBV28 to TRBJ2-5; D ambiguous. The CDR3 is 13 residues long. CDR1 is MDHEN, CDR2 SYDVKM, per germline. V was trimmed by 3 bases and J by 2 bases, leaving 7 bases between them. Here the CDR3 DNA reads TGTGCCAGCAGTTTTGGGCAGCAAGAGACCCAGTACTTC. It codes for CASSFGQQETQYF.

The chain employs TRBV6-6 and TRBJ2-5; TRBD1 agrees at 8 bases. V lost 7 bases and J lost 5; bases outside the gene matches: 3. The CDR3 covers 12 residues. The germline V gene has CDR1 MNHNY and CDR2 SVGAGI (reference sequence). Here the CDR3 reads CASTQGAETQYF. As DNA, the CDR3 is TGTGCCAGCACCCAGGGGGCGGAGACCCAGTACTTC.

The V gene is TRBV9, the J gene TRBJ1-1; the D gene is possibly TRBD1 (6 bases). The CDR3 covers 15 residues. Per the germline V gene, CDR1 is SGDLS and CDR2 is YYNGEE. V was cut by 0 bases and J by 1 base, with 10 bases left in between. This CDR3 is CASSVGGGANTEAFF. CDR3 nucleotides: TGTGCCAGCAGCGTAGGTGGGGGGGCGAACACTGAAGCTTTCTTT.

The CDR3 spells CASSLELAGVFSETQYF. The CDR3 DNA reads as TGCGCCAGCAGCTTGGAACTAGCGGGAGTATTTTCAGAGACCCAGTACTTC. The gene calls are TRBV5-1 and TRBJ2-5, with 11 bases aligning to TRBD2. The CDR3 runs to 17 residues. Unmatched junction bases numbered 8, after V lost 0 bases and J lost 4 bases. Per germline, CDR1 SGHRS and CDR2 YFSETQ.

V gene TRBV7-9 combines with J gene TRBJ1-1; D unresolved. The CDR3 contains 14 residues. V lost 2 bases and J lost 2, with 9 bases in between. From germline, CDR1 is SEHNR and CDR2 FQNEAQ (reference sequence). The CDR3 region is CASSLPTGNTEAFF. The DNA of the CDR3 is TGTGCCAGCAGCTTACCGACGGGAAACACTGAAGCTTTCTTT. The full variable domain, in which reference TRBV7-9 and TRBJ1-1 provide the parts outside the CDR3, is DTGVSQNPRHKITKRGQNVTFRCDPISEHNRLYWYRQTLGQGPEFLTYFQNEAQLEKSRLLSDRFSAERPKGSFSTLEIQRTEQGDSAMYLCASSLPTGNTEAFFGQGTRLTVV.

This chain uses TRBV29-1 with TRBJ2-7; a possible D gene is TRBD1 (7 bases). This CDR3 is 13 amino acids long. The V gene lost 5 bases and the J gene lost 6 bases, with 17 bases spanning the gap. The germline V gene encodes CDR1 SQVTM and CDR2 ANQGSEA. CDR3 residues: CSVRAAGGSEQYF. CDR3 sequence (DNA): TGCAGCGTTAGGGCTGCAGGGGGGAGCGAGCAGTACTTC.

The chain couples TRBV5-6 to TRBJ1-2; TRBD1 matches at 9 bases. Germline V lookup: CDR1 SGHDT, CDR2 YYEEEE. Trimming at V came to 3 bases and at J to 5 bases, leaving 14 bases not matched to a gene. The CDR3 spans 17 residues. The DNA for the CDR3 is TGTGCCAGCAGCTACTGGGACAGGGCACTAACTGAGTATGGCTACACCTTC. It specifies CASSYWDRALTEYGYTF.

The V and J genes are TRBV7-9 and TRBJ2-7, with 8 bases aligning to TRBD1. This CDR3 has 17 residues. Germline V gives CDR1 SEHNR, CDR2 FQNEAQ (reference sequence). The J segment lost 4 bases and the V segment lost 7 bases, leaving 18 bases of the junction unmatched. CDR3: CASTQLSRGTGFYEQYF. For the CDR3, the DNA is TGTGCCAGCACTCAACTCTCCCGCGGGACAGGATTTTACGAGCAGTACTTC.

The chain recombines TRBV10-3 with TRBJ1-4; D remains ambiguous. The CDR3 runs 17 residues. The germline V gene encodes CDR1 ENHRY and CDR2 SYGVKD. Trimming took 1 base from V and 1 from J, leaving 13 bases between them. Here the CDR3 reads CAISELLAYRTNEKLFF. The CDR3 DNA sequence: TGTGCCATCAGTGAGTTACTAGCGTACAGAACTAATGAAAAACTGTTTTTT.

V gene TRBV6-5 combines with J gene TRBJ2-1; 10 bases are shared with TRBD1. J was trimmed by 9 bases and V by 8 bases; bases with no gene match: 13. Germline-derived CDR1 and CDR2 are MNHEY and SVGAGI. CDR3 length: 15 amino acids. This CDR3 is CASCLPGQGYSEQFF. CDR3 sequence (DNA): TGTGCCAGCTGCCTACCGGGACAGGGGTACTCTGAGCAGTTCTTC.

The chain employs TRBV9 and TRBJ1-1; 7 bases match TRBD1. CDR1 and CDR2 (germline): SGDLS, YYNGEE. J was trimmed by 4 bases and V by 4 bases; bases with no gene match: 4. The CDR3 has 13 residues. The CDR3 DNA reads as TGTGCCAGCAGCTCAACAGGGGCCACTGAAGCTTTCTTT. This codes for CASSSTGATEAFF.

This rearrangement joins TRBV30 to TRBJ2-7; no definite D call. This CDR3 has 13 amino acids. The V gene's germline CDR1 is GTSNPN and CDR2 SVGIG (reference sequence). Trimming stripped 1 base from V and 3 bases from J, with 10 bases between. CDR3 region: CAWSGYSGYEQYF. The CDR3 bases are TGTGCCTGGAGTGGGTACTCCGGCTACGAGCAGTACTTC.